This TCR beta chain is from a study of cytomegalovirus exposure and HLA in healthy donors. Study-level findings and limits: It was reported that the classifier diagnosed cytomegalovirus status with high specificity and sensitivity in both the original and validation cohorts. TRBV6-2, TRBV6-3 and other indistinguishable V segments were excluded. In presence/absence analyses, roughly uniform sequencing depth across donors was assumed.

Comments on this clone: Its antigen remains unidentified.

The CDR3 runs to 13 residues. The V end lost 2 bases, the J end lost 5 bases, and 9 bases lay between the germline ends. Germline-derived CDR1 and CDR2 are MNHEY and SVGAGI. The PCR was carried out with 60 Vbeta primers and 13 Jbeta primers. Using immunoSEQ multiplex PCR, the repertoire was profiled, and TCRdb retains in-frame clones only, with some absent. Here the sample spans some 60,000 clones, approximately 89% being singletons. Material for sequencing was PBMCs. This sequence joins TRBV6-5 and TRBJ1-1; perhaps TRBD1 as D (6 bases). This clonotype was obtained from a young man in good health and CMV-seronegative. The CDR3 spells CASSYEGGTEAFF. CDR3 bases: TGTGCCAGCAGTTACGAAGGGGGTACTGAAGCTTTCTTT.